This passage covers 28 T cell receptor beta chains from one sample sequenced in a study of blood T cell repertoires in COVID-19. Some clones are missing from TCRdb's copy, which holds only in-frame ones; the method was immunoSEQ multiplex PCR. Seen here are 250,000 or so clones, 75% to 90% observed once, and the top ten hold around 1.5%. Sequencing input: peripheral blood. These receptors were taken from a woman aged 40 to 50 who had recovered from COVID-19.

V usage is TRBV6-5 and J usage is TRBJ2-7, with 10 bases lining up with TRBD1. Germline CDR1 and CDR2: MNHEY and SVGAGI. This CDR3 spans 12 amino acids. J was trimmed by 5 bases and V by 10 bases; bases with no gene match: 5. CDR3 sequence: CATKTGGDEQYF. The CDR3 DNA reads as TGTGCCACCAAGACAGGGGGCGACGAGCAGTACTTC.

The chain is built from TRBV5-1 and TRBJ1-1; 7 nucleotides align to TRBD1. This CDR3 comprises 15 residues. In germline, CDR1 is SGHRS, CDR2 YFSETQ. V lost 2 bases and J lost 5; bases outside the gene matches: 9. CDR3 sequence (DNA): TGCGCCAGCAGCTTCGGACAGGCCCAGAGGACTGAAGCTTTCTTT. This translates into CASSFGQAQRTEAFF.

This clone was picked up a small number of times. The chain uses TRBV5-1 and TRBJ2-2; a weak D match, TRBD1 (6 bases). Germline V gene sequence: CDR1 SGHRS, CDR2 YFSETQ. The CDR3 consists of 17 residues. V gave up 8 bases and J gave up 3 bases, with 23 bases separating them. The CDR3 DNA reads TGCGCCAGTTTTAACCCTTTCCAAACAGGGCACACCGGGGAGCTGTTTTTT. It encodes CASFNPFQTGHTGELFF.

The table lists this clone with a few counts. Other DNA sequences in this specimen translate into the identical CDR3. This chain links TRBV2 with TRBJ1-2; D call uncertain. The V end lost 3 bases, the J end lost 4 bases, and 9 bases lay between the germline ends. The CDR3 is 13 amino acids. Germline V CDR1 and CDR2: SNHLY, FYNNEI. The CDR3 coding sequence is TGTGCCAGCAGTGACTCGGCAGGCTATGGCTACACCTTC. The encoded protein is CASSDSAGYGYTF.

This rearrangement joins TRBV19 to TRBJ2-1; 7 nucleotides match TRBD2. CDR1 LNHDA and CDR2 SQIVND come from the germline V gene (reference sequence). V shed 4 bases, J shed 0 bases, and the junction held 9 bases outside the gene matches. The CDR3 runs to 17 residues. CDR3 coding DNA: TGTGCCAGTAGTAAGGCCCGGGGAGGGGCCTCCTACAATGAGCAGTTCTTC. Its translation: CASSKARGGASYNEQFF.

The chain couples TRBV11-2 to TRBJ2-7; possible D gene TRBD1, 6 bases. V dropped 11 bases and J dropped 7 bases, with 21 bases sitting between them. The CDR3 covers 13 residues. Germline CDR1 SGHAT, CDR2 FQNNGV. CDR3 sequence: CASRAGEVREQYF. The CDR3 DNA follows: TGTGCCTCCCGGGCAGGGGAAGTGCGGGAGCAGTACTTC.

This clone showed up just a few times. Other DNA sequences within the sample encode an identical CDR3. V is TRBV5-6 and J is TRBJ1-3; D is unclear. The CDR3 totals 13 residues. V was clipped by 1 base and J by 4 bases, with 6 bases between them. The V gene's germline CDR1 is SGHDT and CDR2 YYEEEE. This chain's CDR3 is CASSLPQGNTIYF. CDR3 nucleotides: TGTGCCAGCAGCTTGCCACAGGGAAACACCATATATTTT.

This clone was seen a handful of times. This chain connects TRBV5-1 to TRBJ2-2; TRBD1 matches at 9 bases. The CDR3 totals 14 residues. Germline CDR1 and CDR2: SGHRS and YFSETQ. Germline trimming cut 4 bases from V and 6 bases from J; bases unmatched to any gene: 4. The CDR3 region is CASSPGQGAGELFF. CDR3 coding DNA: TGCGCCAGCAGCCCGGGACAGGGTGCCGGGGAGCTGTTTTTT.

DNA for the CDR3: TGTGCCAGCAGCTTAGGCCTAGCGGGGGGCCGATACAATGAGCAGTTCTTC. Protein: CASSLGLAGGRYNEQFF. V usage is TRBV11-2 and J usage is TRBJ2-1; 11 bases are a match to TRBD2. The CDR3 has 17 amino acids. Looked up from germline, CDR1 is SGHAT and CDR2 is FQNNGV. J gave up 4 bases and V 1 base, and 6 bases lay outside the gene matches.

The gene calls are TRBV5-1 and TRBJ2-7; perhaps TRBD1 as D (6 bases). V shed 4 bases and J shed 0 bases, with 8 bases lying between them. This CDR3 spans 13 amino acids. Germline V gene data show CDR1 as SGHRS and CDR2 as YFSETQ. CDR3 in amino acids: CASSQQGSYEQYF. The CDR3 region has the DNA TGCGCCAGCAGCCAACAGGGCTCCTACGAGCAGTACTTC.

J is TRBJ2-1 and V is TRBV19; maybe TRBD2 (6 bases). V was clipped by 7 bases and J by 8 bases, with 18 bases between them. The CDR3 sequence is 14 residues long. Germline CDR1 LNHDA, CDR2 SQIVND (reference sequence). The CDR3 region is CASIHSPGSDEQFF. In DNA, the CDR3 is TGTGCCAGTATCCATTCACCCGGGAGTGATGAGCAGTTCTTC.

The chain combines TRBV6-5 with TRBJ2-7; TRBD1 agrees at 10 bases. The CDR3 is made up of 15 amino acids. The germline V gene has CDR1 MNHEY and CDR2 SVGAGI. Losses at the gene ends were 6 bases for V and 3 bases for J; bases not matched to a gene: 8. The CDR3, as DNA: TGTGCCAGCAGCGCCGCGGGACAGGGGTTCTACGAGCAGTACTTC. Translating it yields CASSAAGQGFYEQYF.

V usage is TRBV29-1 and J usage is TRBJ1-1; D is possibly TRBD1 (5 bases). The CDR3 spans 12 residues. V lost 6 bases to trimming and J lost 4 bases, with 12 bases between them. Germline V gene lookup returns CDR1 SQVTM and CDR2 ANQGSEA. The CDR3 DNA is TGCAGCGTCAGCAGGGATGGCACTGAAGCTTTCTTT. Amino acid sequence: CSVSRDGTEAFF.

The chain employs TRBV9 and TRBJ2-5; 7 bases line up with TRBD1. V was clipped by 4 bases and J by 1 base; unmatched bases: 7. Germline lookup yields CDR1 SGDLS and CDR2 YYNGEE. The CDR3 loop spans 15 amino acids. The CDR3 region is CASSPHDRAQETQYF. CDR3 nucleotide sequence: TGTGCCAGCAGCCCCCACGACAGGGCCCAAGAGACCCAGTACTTC.

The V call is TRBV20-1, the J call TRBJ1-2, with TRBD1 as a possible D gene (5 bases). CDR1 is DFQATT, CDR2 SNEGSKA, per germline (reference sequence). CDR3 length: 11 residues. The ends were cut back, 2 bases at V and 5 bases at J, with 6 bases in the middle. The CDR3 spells CSARRGYGYTF. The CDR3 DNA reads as TGCAGTGCTAGACGGGGGTATGGCTACACCTTC.

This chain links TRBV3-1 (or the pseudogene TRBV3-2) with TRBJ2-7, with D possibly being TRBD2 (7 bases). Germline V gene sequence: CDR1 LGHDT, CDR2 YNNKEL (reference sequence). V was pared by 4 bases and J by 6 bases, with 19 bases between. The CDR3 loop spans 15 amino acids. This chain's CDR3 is CASSPSRWGGREQYF. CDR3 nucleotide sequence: TGTGCCAGCAGCCCCTCCCGGTGGGGGGGGCGCGAGCAGTACTTC.

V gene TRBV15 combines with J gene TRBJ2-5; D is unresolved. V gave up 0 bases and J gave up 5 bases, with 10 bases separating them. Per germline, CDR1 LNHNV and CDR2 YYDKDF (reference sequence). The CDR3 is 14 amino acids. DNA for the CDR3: TGTGCCACCAGCAGAGACCTGGGCGTGGAGACCCAGTACTTC. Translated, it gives CATSRDLGVETQYF.

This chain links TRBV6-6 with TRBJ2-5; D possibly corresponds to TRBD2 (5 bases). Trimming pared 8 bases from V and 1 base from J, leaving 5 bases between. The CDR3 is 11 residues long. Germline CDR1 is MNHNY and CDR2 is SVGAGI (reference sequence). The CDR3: CASRGQETQYF. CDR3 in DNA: TGTGCCAGCCGGGGCCAAGAGACCCAGTACTTC.

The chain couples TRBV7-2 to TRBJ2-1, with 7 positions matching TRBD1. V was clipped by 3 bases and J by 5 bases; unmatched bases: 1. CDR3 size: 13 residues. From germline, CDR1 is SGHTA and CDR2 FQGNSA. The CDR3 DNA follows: TGTGCCAGCAGCTTTGACAGGGACAATGAGCAGTTCTTC. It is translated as CASSFDRDNEQFF.

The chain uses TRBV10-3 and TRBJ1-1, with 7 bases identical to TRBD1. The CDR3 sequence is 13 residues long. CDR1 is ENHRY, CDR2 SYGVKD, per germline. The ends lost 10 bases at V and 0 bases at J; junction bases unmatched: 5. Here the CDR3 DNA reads TGTGCCACTAATCAGGGGGTGAACACTGAAGCTTTCTTT. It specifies CATNQGVNTEAFF.

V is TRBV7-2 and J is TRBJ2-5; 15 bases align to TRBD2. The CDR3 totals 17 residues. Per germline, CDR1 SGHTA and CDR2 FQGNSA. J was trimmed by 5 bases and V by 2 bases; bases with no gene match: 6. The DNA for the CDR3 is TGTGCCAGCAGCTTATCCGGACTAGCGGGGGGGTGGGAGACCCAGTACTTC. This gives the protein CASSLSGLAGGWETQYF.

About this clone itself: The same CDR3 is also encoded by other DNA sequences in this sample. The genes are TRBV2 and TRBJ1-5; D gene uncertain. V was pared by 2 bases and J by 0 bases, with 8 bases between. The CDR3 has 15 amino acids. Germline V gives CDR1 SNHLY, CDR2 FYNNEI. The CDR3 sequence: CASSERGYSNQPQHF. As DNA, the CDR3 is TGTGCCAGCAGTGAAAGAGGCTATAGCAATCAGCCCCAGCATTTT.

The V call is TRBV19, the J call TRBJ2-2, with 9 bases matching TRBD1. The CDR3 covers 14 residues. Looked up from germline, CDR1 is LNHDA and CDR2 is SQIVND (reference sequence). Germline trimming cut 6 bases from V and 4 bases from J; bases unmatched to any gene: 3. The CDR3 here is CASSRDRATGELFF. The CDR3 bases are TGTGCCAGTAGCAGGGACAGGGCCACCGGGGAGCTGTTTTTT.

CDR3 DNA sequence: TGTGCCAGCAGCTTCCAGATGAACACTGAAGCTTTCTTT. The encoded protein is CASSFQMNTEAFF. The chain carries TRBV11-2 and TRBJ1-1; D gene ambiguous. Deletions cut 3 bases from V and 0 bases from J, with 5 bases between. Germline-derived CDR1 and CDR2 are SGHAT and FQNNGV. The CDR3 has 13 amino acids.

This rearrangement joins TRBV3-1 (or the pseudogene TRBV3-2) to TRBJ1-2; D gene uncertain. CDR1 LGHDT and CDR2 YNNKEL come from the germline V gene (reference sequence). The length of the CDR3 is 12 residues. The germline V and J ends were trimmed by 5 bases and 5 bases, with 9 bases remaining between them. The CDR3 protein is CASSADTYGYTF. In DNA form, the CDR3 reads TGTGCCAGCAGCGCTGACACTTATGGCTACACCTTC.

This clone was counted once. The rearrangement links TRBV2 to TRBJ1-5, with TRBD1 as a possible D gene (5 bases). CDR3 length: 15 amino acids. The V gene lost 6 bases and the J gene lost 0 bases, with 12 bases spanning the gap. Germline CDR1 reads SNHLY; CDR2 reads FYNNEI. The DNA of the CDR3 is TGTGCCAGCAGGACCCCGGGGGGTAGCAATCAGCCCCAGCATTTT. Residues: CASRTPGGSNQPQHF. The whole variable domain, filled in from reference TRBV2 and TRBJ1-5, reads EPEVTQTPSHQVTQMGQEVILRCVPISNHLYFYWYRQILGQKVEFLVSFYNNEISEKSEIFDDQFSVERPDGSNFTLKIRSTKLEDSAMYFCASRTPGGSNQPQHFGDGTRLSIL.

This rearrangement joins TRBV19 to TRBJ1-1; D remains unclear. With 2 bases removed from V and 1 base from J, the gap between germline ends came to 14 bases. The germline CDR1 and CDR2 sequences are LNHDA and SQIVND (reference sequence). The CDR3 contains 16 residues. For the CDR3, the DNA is TGTGCCAGTAGTATAATCTTGGTCAGGCCGAACACTGAAGCTTTCTTT. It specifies CASSIILVRPNTEAFF.

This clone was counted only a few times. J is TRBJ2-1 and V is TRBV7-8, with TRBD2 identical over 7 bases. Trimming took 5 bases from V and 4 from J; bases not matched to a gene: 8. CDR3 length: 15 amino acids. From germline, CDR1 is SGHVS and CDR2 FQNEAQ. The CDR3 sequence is CASSQWGGYYNEQFF. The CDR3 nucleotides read TGTGCCAGCAGCCAGTGGGGGGGTTATTACAATGAGCAGTTCTTC.